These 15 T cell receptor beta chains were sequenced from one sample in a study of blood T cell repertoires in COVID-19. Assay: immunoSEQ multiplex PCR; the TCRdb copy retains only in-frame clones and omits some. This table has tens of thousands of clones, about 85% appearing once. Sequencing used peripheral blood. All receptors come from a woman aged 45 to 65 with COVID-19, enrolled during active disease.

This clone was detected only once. CDR3 sequence reads: CASSYLYSPNSPLHF. CDR3 sequence (DNA): TGTGCCAGCAGTTACCTCTATTCCCCAAATTCACCCCTCCACTTT. The rearrangement uses TRBV6-5 and TRBJ1-6, with no clear D. The CDR3 is 15 residues long. Per the germline V gene, CDR1 is MNHEY and CDR2 is SVGAGI. Deletions cut 2 bases from V and 7 bases from J, with 12 bases between.

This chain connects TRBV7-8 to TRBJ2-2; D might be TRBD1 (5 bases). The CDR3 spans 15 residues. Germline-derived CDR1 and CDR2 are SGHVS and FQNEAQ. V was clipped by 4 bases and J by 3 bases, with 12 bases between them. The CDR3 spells CASSSSGFHTGELFF. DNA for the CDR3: TGTGCCAGCAGCTCCTCAGGGTTCCACACCGGGGAGCTGTTTTTT.

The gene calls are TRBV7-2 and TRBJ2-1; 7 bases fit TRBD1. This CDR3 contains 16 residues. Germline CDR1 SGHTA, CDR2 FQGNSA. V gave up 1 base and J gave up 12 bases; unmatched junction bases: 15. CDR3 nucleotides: TGTGCCAGCAGCTTAGACGGCCGACAGGGACGGTTTAGGCAGTTCTTC. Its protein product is CASSLDGRQGRFRQFF.

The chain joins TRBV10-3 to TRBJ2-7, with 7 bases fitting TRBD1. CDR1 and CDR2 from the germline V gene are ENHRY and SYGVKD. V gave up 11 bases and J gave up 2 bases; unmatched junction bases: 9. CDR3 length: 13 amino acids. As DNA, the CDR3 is TGTGCCGCCGCCGGGACAGTGCCCTACGAGCAGTACTTC. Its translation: CAAAGTVPYEQYF.

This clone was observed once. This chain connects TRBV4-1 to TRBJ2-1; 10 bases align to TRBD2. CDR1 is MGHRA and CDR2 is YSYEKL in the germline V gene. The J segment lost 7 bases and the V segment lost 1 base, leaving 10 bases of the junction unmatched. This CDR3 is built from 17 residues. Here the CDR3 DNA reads TGCGCCAGCAGCCAAGTTGATATGGGACTAGCGATTAATGAGCAGTTCTTC. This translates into CASSQVDMGLAINEQFF.

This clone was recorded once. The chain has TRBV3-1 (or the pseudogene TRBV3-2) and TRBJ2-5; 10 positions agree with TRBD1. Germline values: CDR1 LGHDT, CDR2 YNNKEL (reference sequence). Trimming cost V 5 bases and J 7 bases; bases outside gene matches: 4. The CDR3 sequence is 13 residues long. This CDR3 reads CASSLGQGVTQYF. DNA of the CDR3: TGTGCCAGCAGCTTAGGACAGGGGGTGACCCAGTACTTC.

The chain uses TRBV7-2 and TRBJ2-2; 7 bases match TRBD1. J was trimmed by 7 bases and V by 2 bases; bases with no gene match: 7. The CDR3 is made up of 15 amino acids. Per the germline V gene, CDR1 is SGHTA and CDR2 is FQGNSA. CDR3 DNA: TGTGCCAGCAGCTTAAGATTAGGGGGCAGCGGGGAGCTGTTTTTT. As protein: CASSLRLGGSGELFF.

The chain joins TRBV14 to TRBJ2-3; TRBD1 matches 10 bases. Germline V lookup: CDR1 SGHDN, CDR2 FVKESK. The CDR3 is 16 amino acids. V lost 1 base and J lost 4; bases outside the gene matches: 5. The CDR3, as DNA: TGTGCCAGCAGCCAAGCCGGGACAGGGGCCGCAGATACGCAGTATTTT. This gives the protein CASSQAGTGAADTQYF. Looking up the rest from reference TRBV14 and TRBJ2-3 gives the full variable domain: EAGVTQFPSHSVIEKGQTVTLRCDPISGHDNLYWYRRVMGKEIKFLLHFVKESKQDESGMPNNRFLAERTGGTYSTLKVQPAELEDSGVYFCASSQAGTGAADTQYFGPGTRLTVL.

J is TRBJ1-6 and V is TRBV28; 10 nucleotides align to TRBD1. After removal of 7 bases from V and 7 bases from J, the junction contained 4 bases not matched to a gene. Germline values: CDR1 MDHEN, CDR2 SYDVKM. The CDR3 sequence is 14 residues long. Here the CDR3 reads CASTLTGGNSPLHF. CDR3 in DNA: TGTGCCAGCACCTTGACAGGGGGCAATTCACCCCTCCACTTT.

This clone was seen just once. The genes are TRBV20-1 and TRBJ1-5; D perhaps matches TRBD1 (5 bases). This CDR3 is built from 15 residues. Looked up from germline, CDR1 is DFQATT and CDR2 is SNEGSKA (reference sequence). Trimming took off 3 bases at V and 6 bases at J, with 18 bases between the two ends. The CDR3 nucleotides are TGCAGTGCTAGTCAGGGTGGTAGTCTCCTTCAGCCCCAGCATTTT. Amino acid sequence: CSASQGGSLLQPQHF.

CDR3 region: CASSQEERGRKREKLFF. DNA of the CDR3: TGCGCCAGCAGCCAAGAGGAAAGGGGGCGTAAGAGAGAAAAACTGTTTTTT. V is TRBV4-1 and J is TRBJ1-4; TRBD1 matches 7 bases. V trimming: 0 bases; J trimming: 8 bases; junction bases outside the gene matches: 12. Germline V gene data show CDR1 as MGHRA and CDR2 as YSYEKL. The CDR3 has 17 amino acids.

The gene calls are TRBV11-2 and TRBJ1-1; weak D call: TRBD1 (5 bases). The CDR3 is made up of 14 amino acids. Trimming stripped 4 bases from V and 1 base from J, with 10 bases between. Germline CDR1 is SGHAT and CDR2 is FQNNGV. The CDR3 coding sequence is TGTGCCAGCAGCTCCAGGGTGGGGAACACTGAAGCTTTCTTT. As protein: CASSSRVGNTEAFF.

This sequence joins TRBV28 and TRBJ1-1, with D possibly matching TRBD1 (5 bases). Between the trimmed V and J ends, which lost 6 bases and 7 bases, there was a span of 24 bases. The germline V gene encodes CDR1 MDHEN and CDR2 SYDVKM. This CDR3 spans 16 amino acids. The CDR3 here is CASRNIQVTLGREAFF. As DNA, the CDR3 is TGTGCCAGCAGAAACATACAGGTTACATTGGGCCGTGAAGCTTTCTTT.

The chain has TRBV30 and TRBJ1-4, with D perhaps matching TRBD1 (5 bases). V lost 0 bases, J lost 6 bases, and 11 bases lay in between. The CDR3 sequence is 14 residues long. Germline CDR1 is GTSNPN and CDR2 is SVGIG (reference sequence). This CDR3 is CAWSVLGGDEKLFF. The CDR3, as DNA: TGTGCCTGGAGTGTGCTGGGGGGGGATGAAAAACTGTTTTTT.

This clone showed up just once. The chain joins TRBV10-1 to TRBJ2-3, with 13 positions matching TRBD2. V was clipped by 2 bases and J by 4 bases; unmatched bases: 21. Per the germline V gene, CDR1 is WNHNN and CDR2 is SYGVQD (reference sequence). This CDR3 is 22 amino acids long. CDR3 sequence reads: CASSEPTFSRTSGRKGPDTQYF. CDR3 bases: TGCGCCAGCAGTGAGCCGACTTTTTCGCGGACTAGCGGGAGAAAGGGACCAGATACGCAGTATTTT.